The clone carrying this T cell receptor beta chain was seen only once. Antigen unknown. Since the CDR3 does not end with the conserved phenylalanine or tryptophan, this likely comes from a read error. The sample is drawn from a study of tumor-infiltrating lymphocytes in primary liver carcinoma. Regarding the study as a whole: Appearing in all five tumor regions was true of only about 7.5-25% of top clones.

From around 500 ng total RNA, TCR beta cDNA was generated with a primer in the constant region. A slightly modified ARM-PCR protocol with three nested multiplex PCR rounds produced these TCR beta libraries. The first two PCR rounds used TRBV1-TRBV30 forward primers with a C-beta reverse primer, roughly 10 cycles each. TCRdb analysed the multiplex PCR reads with MiXCR anew, one entry per CDR3 protein. Of fewer than 75,000 distinct CDR3 sequences listed, 71% are singletons. V lost 7 bases to trimming and J lost 4 bases, with 17 bases between them. CDR3 length equals 15 residues. Investigators took RNA and DNA out together from roughly 21-30 mg of unsorted bulk tissue. The study enrolled treatment-naive patients with chronic HBV infection.

The rearrangement uses TRBV12-3 or TRBV12-4 and TRBJ1-5; a possible D gene is TRBD1 (6 bases). The receptor was isolated from a man between 40 and 49 years old with primary liver carcinoma and hepatitis B virus infection. Sample: liver tumor tissue from sampling region 4. Indicated subset: tumor region T4, right-lateral pole. CDR3 sequence (DNA): TGTGCCAGCACGCGGGACACCGCAATAAATCAGCCCCAGCATATT. It translates to CASTRDTAINQPQHI.